This T cell receptor (beta chain) was recorded in a study of blood T cell repertoires in COVID-19 (dated by TCRdb to 2019 to 2021). Study-wide context: Collaborator samples came from the United States, Italy and Spain and covered acute and convalescent phases of COVID-19. The prospective study material was composed of cDNA or gDNA derived from T cells, B-cell-depleted T cells, or PBMCs. Deeply sampled blood TCRbeta repertoires from subjects exposed to, actively infected with, or recovered from COVID-19 were included in the dataset. The repertoires were released in a freely available public database meant as a resource for research on the immune response to SARS-CoV-2. The samples were drawn from the first 160 participants of the ongoing ImmuneRACE study and from some 1,300 subjects provided by 6 global collaborators. Sample metadata almost always included a de-identified subject ID, COVID-19 status, age in years and sex. HLA class I and class II types, where available, came from metadata supplied by the sample provider rather than from assay-based typing. The paper as a whole reports these results and caveats: The amount of clinical and demographic metadata varied by source and participant and was provided uncurated.

Inclusive of the bounding cysteine and phenylalanine, the CDR3 is 15 residues long. Only the CDR3 portion is preserved as DNA: 45 bases, with reading frame beginning at the first base. The germline V and J ends show losses of 2 bases and 1 base respectively, and no gene match explains 3 bases of the junction. The immunoSEQ Assay, a bias-controlled multiplex PCR, was used to amplify TCRbeta CDR3 regions from genomic DNA. The paper's data handling went like this. The number of nucleated cells in each sample was estimated from the amplification of reference gene primers within the assay. To quantify the absolute abundance of each unique TCRbeta CDR3 rearrangement, sequence reads were collapsed and filtered. For each sample, productive Simpson clonality was calculated as the square root of Simpson's diversity index across productive rearrangements. The table was pulled from immuneACCESS by TCRdb, which kept in-frame rearrangements only. Such tables lose some clones; where checked, under half of the loss comes from unresolved V genes, and the rest has no known cause. V and J calls and clone size follow that table, whereas D and trimming were derived from the DNA. Counted in this sample were tens of thousands of clones; around 80% of them appeared once. The ten biggest clones cover 15% to 17% of the sample.

As for this clone: It has no known antigen specificity. There are no base qualities to consult, and no much larger clone falls within one base.

The collaborating institutions used their own protocols to collect whole blood in K2EDTA tubes. For TCRbeta analysis, collaborators shipped samples in one of three forms: frozen whole blood, isolated PBMCs, or DNA extracted from either of those sample types. The sequence came from a man older than 75 with acute or convalescent COVID-19. Material: peripheral blood. The chain was built from TRBV23-1 and TRBJ2-3; the junction holds 7 bases that match TRBD2. TRBV23-1 is an ORF, with its function uncertain. The CDR3 sequence is CASSQAGEGTDTQYF. The DNA reads as follows: TGCGCCAGCAGTCAAGCGGGAGAGGGCACAGATACGCAGTATTTT.